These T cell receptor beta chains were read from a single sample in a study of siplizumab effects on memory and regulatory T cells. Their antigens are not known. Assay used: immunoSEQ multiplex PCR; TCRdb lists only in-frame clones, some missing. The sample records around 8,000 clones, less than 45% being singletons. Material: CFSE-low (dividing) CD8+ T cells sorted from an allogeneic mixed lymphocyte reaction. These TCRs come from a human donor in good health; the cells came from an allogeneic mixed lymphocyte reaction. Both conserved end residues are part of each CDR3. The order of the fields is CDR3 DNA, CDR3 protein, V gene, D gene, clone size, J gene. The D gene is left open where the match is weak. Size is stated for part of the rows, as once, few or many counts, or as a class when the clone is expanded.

DNA: TGTGCCAGCAGTGAAGAAAGCTGGCTACAAAGTCGGGCCAACGTCCTGACTTTC
CDR3: CASSEESWLQSRANVLTF
V: TRBV27
D: -
size: -
J: TRBJ2-6

DNA: TGTGCCAGCAGGATGACAGGGGTAACTGAAAAACTGTTTTTT
CDR3: CASRMTGVTEKLFF
V: TRBV6-1
D: TRBD1
size: medium-sized
J: TRBJ1-4

DNA: TGTGCCAGCGGGCCAATCAATCAGCCCCAGCATTTT
CDR3: CASGPINQPQHF
V: TRBV27
D: -
size: medium-sized
J: TRBJ1-5

DNA: TGCGCCAGCAGCCAAGACGGAGGCCTATTTAAAATGAACACTGAAGCTTTCTTT
CDR3: CASSQDGGLFKMNTEAFF
V: TRBV4-1
D: -
size: medium-sized
J: TRBJ1-1

DNA: TGTGCCTGGAGCCGGACAGGGAATGACGAGCAGTACTTC
CDR3: CAWSRTGNDEQYF
V: TRBV30
D: TRBD1
size: -
J: TRBJ2-7

DNA: TGTGCCAGCAGTTGGACTAGCACCTACAATGAGCAGTTCTTC
CDR3: CASSWTSTYNEQFF
V: TRBV27
D: TRBD2
size: -
J: TRBJ2-1

DNA: TGTGCCAGCAGCGCGCTAGGGTCTGGTCGTTCTGAAGCTTTCTTT
CDR3: CASSALGSGRSEAFF
V: TRBV7-9
D: -
size: medium-sized
J: TRBJ1-1

DNA: TGTGCCTGGAGTGACCCAGATACGCAGTATTTT
CDR3: CAWSDPDTQYF
V: TRBV30
D: -
size: few
J: TRBJ2-3

DNA: TGTGCCAGTAGTCTACAGGACTCCTTCAATCAGCCCCAGCATTTT
CDR3: CASSLQDSFNQPQHF
V: TRBV19
D: -
size: -
J: TRBJ1-5

DNA: TGTGCCAGCAGCCCCCGACTAGCGGGAGTGGAGACCCAGTACTTC
CDR3: CASSPRLAGVETQYF
V: TRBV5-8
D: TRBD2
size: -
J: TRBJ2-5

DNA: TGTGCCTGGACCTGGGGGGGGCCTTCGGATGAGCAGTTCTTC
CDR3: CAWTWGGPSDEQFF
V: TRBV30
D: -
size: medium-sized
J: TRBJ2-1

DNA: TGTGCCAGCTCACTACCGGGACTAGCGGGAGGGAATGAGCAGTTCTTC
CDR3: CASSLPGLAGGNEQFF
V: TRBV18
D: TRBD2
size: -
J: TRBJ2-1

DNA: TGTGCCAGCTCACCCAGACAAGATACGCAGTATTTT
CDR3: CASSPRQDTQYF
V: TRBV18
D: -
size: few
J: TRBJ2-3

DNA: TGTGCCAGCAGTCCCAACCGGGACAGGGACTACGAGCAGTACTTC
CDR3: CASSPNRDRDYEQYF
V: TRBV27
D: TRBD1
size: medium-sized
J: TRBJ2-7

DNA: TGTGCCAGCAGTCGGGCTAGCCCGGATACGCAGTATTTT
CDR3: CASSRASPDTQYF
V: TRBV9
D: -
size: medium-sized
J: TRBJ2-3

DNA: TGTGCCAGCAGCTTATTGTTAGCGGTGAACACCGGGGAGCTGTTTTTT
CDR3: CASSLLLAVNTGELFF
V: TRBV7-9
D: -
size: -
J: TRBJ2-2

DNA: TGCAGCGTTGAGGGTGGTATTGGCTACACCTTC
CDR3: CSVEGGIGYTF
V: TRBV29-1
D: -
size: medium-sized
J: TRBJ1-2

DNA: TGTGCCAGCAGAGGATATCAGCCCCAGCATTTT
CDR3: CASRGYQPQHF
V: TRBV25-1
D: -
size: medium-sized
J: TRBJ1-5

DNA: TGCAGCGTTGAAGGTGCCGACAGGGATCGCACCGGGGAGCTGTTTTTT
CDR3: CSVEGADRDRTGELFF
V: TRBV29-1
D: TRBD1
size: few
J: TRBJ2-2

DNA: TGTGCCAGCAGCTTAAGTGGCGGTCTATACGAGCAGTACTTC
CDR3: CASSLSGGLYEQYF
V: TRBV7-2
D: -
size: few
J: TRBJ2-7

DNA: TGCGCCAGCAGCTTGGGACTAGCGGTAACCTACAATGAGCAGTTCTTC
CDR3: CASSLGLAVTYNEQFF
V: TRBV5-1
D: TRBD2
size: medium-sized
J: TRBJ2-1

DNA: TGCAGCGTCGGACAGGGCTACAATGAGCAGTTCTTC
CDR3: CSVGQGYNEQFF
V: TRBV29-1
D: TRBD1
size: -
J: TRBJ2-1

DNA: TGTGCCAGCAGCCCAATCTACATCGATGAGCAGTTCTTC
CDR3: CASSPIYIDEQFF
V: TRBV4-2
D: -
size: medium-sized
J: TRBJ2-1

DNA: TGTGCCAGCAGTTACGCTATCGGGGACCCCGGGGAGCTGTTTTTT
CDR3: CASSYAIGDPGELFF
V: TRBV6-5
D: -
size: few
J: TRBJ2-2

DNA: TGTGCCAGCAGCCCCGGGACAGGGCCCTACGAGCAGTACTTC
CDR3: CASSPGTGPYEQYF
V: TRBV5-6
D: TRBD1
size: medium-sized
J: TRBJ2-7

DNA: TGTGCCAGCAGCGTAGGTAGCGGATCCTACGAGCAGTACTTC
CDR3: CASSVGSGSYEQYF
V: TRBV9
D: -
size: medium-sized
J: TRBJ2-7

DNA: TGCGCCAGCAGCTTGTTCGGATTCTCCGGCCGAATTCTTTACAATGAGCAGTTCTTC
CDR3: CASSLFGFSGRILYNEQFF
V: TRBV5-1
D: -
size: -
J: TRBJ2-1

DNA: TGTGCCAGCAGTTTCCAAGACAGGGGGAACTATGGCTACACCTTC
CDR3: CASSFQDRGNYGYTF
V: TRBV28
D: TRBD1
size: medium-sized
J: TRBJ1-2

DNA: TGTGCCAGCAGCCCCCCGAGGGCCAGCGAGCAGTACTTC
CDR3: CASSPPRASEQYF
V: TRBV7-6
D: -
size: -
J: TRBJ2-7